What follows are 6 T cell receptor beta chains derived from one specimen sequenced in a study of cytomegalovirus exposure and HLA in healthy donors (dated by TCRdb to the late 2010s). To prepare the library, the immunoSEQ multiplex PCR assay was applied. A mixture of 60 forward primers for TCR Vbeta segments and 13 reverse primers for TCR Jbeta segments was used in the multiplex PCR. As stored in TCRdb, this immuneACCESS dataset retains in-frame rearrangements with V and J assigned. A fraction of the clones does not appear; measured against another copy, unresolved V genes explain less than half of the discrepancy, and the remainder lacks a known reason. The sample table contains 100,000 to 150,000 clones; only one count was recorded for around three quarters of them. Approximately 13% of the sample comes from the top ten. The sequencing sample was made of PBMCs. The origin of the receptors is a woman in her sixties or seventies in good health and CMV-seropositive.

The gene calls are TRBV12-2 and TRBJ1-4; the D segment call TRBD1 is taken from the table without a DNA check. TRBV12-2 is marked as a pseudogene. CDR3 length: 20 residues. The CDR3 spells CANLRGRASRDRVPNEKLFF. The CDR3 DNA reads TGTGCAAATCTACGCGGTCGGGCGTCCCGGGACAGGGTACCTAATGAAAAACTGTTTTTT.

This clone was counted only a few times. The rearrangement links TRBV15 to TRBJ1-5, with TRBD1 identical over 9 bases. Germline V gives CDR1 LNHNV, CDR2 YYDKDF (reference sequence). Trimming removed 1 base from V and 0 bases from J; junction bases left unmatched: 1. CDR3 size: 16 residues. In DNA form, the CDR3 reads TGTGCCACCAGCAGAGGGGACAGGGATAGCAATCAGCCCCAGCATTTT. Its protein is CATSRGDRDSNQPQHF. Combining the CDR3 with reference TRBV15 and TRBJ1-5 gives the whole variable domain DAMVIQNPRYQVTQFGKPVTLSCSQTLNHNVMYWYQQKSSQAPKLLFHYYDKDFNNEADTPDNFQSRRPNTSFCFLDIRSPGLGDTAMYLCATSRGDRDSNQPQHFGDGTRLSIL.

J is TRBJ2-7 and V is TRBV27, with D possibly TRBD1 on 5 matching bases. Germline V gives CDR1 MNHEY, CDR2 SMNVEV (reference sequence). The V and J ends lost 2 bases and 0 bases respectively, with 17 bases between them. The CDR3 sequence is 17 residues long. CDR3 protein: CASSLQGQVLSSYEQYF. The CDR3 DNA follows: TGTGCCAGCAGTTTACAGGGTCAGGTTTTAAGCTCCTACGAGCAGTACTTC.

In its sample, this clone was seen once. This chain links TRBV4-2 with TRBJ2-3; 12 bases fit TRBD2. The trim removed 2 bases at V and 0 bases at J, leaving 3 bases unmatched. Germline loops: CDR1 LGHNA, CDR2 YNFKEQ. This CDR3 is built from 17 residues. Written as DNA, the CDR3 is TGTGCCAGCAGCCAAACCGGGACTAGCGGGAGCACAGATACGCAGTATTTT. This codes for CASSQTGTSGSTDTQYF.

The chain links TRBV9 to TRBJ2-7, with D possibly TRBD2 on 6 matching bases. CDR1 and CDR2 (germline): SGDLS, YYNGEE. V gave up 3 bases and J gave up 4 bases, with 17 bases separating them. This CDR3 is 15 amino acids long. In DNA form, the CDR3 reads TGTGCCAGCAGCGCCTTTGGGGGGTCCAGGTACGAGCAGTACTTC. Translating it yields CASSAFGGSRYEQYF.

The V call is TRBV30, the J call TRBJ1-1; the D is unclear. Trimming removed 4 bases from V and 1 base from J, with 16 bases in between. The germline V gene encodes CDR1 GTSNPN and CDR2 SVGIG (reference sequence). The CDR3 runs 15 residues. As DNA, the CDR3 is TGTGCCTGGAAGGGCCGCCCCCGGGGGAACACTGAAGCTTTCTTT. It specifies CAWKGRPRGNTEAFF.